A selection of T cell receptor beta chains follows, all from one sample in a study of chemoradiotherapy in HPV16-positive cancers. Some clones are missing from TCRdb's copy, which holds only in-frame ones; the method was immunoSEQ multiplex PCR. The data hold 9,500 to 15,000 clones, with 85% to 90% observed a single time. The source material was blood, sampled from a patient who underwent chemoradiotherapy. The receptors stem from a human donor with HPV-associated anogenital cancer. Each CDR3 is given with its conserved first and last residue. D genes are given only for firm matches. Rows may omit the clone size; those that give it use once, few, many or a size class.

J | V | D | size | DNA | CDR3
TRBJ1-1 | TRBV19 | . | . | TGTGCCAGTAGTATAACCCTTACAGTGACTGAAGCTTTCTTT | CASSITLTVTEAFF
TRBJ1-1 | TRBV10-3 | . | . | TGTGCCATCAGTGAGCGGGCGCCCGGGGACACTGAAGCTTTCTTT | CAISERAPGDTEAFF
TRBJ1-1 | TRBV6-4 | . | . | TGTGCCAGCAGTGTTACCGGCGGGAGCACTGAAGCTTTCTTT | CASSVTGGSTEAFF
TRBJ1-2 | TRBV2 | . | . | TGTGCCAGCAGTCGGACATCCCCCGGAGGCTACACCTTC | CASSRTSPGGYTF
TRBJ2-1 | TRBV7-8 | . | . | TGTGCCAGCAGCCCCATCTTGGGGGGCCCAAATGAGCAGTTCTTC | CASSPILGGPNEQFF
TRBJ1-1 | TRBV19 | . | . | TGTGCCAGTAGTATGGCCCTTGACGCTTTCTTT | CASSMALDAFF
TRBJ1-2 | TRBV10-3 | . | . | TGTGCCATCAGTGTCTCAGAAAACTATGGCTACACCTTC | CAISVSENYGYTF
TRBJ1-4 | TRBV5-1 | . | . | TGCGCCAGCAGCTTGGACAGGGTCGAAGAAAAACTGTTTTTT | CASSLDRVEEKLFF
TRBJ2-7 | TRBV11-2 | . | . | TGTGCCAGCAGCTCCAGGGCGGCCTACTCCTACTACGAGCAGTACTTC | CASSSRAAYSYYEQYF
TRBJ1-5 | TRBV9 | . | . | TGTGCCAGCAGCGTAGGGAGAGGCAATCAGCCCCAGCATTTT | CASSVGRGNQPQHF
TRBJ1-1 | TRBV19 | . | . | TGTGCCAGTAGTATCGGCCTGACAATGAACACTGAAGCTTTCTTT | CASSIGLTMNTEAFF
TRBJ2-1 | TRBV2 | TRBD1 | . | TGTGCCAGCACAGGGGGTGAGGTCTACAATGAGCAGTTCTTC | CASTGGEVYNEQFF
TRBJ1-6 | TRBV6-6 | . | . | TGTGCCAGCAGTTACTTCGGGGCTAATTCACCCCTCCACTTT | CASSYFGANSPLHF
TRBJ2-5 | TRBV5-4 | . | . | TGTGCCAGCAGCACCCCCGCCCCGGGAGAGACCCAGTACTTC | CASSTPAPGETQYF
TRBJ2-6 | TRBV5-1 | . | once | TGCGCCAGCAGCGTATCCCATTTTGAGGCCAACGTCCTGACTTTC | CASSVSHFEANVLTF
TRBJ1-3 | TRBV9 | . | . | TGTGCCAGCAGTATGAAGGGCGGAAACACCATATATTTT | CASSMKGGNTIYF
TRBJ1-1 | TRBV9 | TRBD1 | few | TGTGCCAGCAGCGTCCACAGGGGGCCGGACACTGAAGCTTTCTTT | CASSVHRGPDTEAFF
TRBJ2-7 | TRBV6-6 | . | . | TGTGCCAGCACCAAGGGGGTTTTATACGAGCAGTACTTC | CASTKGVLYEQYF
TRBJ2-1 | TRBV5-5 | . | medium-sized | TGTGCCAGCAGCTTGGCCTCCTTAGCTGAGCAGTTCTTC | CASSLASLAEQFF
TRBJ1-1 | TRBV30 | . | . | TGTGCCTGGAGTGTAAACCCGGTAACTGAAGCTTTCTTT | CAWSVNPVTEAFF
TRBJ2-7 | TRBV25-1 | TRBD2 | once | TGTGCCAGCAGTGAACCAGGACTAGCGGGGGTGGAGCAGTACTTC | CASSEPGLAGVEQYF
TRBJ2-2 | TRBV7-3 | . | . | TGTGCCAGCAGCTTAACAGCCAGCCCCACCGGGGAGCTGTTTTTT | CASSLTASPTGELFF
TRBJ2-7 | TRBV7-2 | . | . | TGTGCCAGCAGCCCATCGGGATCAGGGGAAAAGTACTTC | CASSPSGSGEKYF
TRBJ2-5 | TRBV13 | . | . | TGTGCCAGCGCCTTATGGGGGCAGGAGACCCAGTACTTC | CASALWGQETQYF
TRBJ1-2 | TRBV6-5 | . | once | TGTGCCACCCAGGAAGGTTCTAACTATGGCTACACCTTC | CATQEGSNYGYTF
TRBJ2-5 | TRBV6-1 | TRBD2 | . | TGTGCCAGCTCGACTAGCGGGGTCCAAGAGACCCAGTACTTC | CASSTSGVQETQYF
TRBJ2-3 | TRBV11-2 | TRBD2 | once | TGTGCCAGCAGCTATCTTCAGCGGGGGGCCGGGGTAGATACGCAGTATTTT | CASSYLQRGAGVDTQYF
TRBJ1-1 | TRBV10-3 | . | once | TGTGCCATCAGTATAGGACAGATCACCATGAACACTGAAGCTTTCTTT | CAISIGQITMNTEAFF
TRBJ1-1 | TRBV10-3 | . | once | TGTGCCATCAGTCGGGGGGCGGCGAACACTGAAGCTTTCTTT | CAISRGAANTEAFF
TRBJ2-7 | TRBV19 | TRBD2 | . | TGTGCCAGTAGTATAAGGACTAGCGGGGGACCGTGGCCCTACGAGCAGTACTTC | CASSIRTSGGPWPYEQYF
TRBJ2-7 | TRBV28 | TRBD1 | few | TGTGCCAGCAGCGTGACAGGGAACCTCTACGAGCAGTACTTC | CASSVTGNLYEQYF
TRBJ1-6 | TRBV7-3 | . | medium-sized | TGTGCCAGCAGCTTAGGACGGGAGAATAATTCACCCCTCCACTTT | CASSLGRENNSPLHF
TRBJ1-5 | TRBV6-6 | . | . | TGTGCCAGCACCCCAAACCGGGGGATTAGCAATCAGCCCCAGCATTTT | CASTPNRGISNQPQHF
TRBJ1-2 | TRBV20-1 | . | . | TGCAGTGCTAAATATGGCTACACCTTC | CSAKYGYTF
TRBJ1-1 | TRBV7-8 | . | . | TGTGCCAGCAGCTTAGTATACCGGCGAGGGGACACTGAAGCTTTCTTT | CASSLVYRRGDTEAFF
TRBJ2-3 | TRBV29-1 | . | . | TGCAGCGTTGTCGGGGGAGCTAGCACAGATACGCAGTATTTT | CSVVGGASTDTQYF
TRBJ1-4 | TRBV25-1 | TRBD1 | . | TGTGCCAGCAGTCGGACAGGGGGCGCTGAAAAACTGTTTTTT | CASSRTGGAEKLFF
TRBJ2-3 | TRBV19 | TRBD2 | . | TGTGCCAGTAGTGCAGGACTAGCGGGGAGGGCAGATACGCAGTATTTT | CASSAGLAGRADTQYF
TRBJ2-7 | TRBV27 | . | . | TGTGCCAGCAGTTATTCTAACGAGAACTACGAGCAGTACTTC | CASSYSNENYEQYF
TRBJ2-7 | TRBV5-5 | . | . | TGTGCCAGCAGCTTGCAGACTAGTGCGACCTACGAGCAGTACTTC | CASSLQTSATYEQYF
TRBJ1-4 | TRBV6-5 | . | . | TGTGCCAGCAGTACCCACCGGGGCTCTAATGAAAAACTGTTTTTT | CASSTHRGSNEKLFF
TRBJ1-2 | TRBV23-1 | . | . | TGCGCCAGCAGTCCGGCAGGGAACTATGGCTACACCTTC | CASSPAGNYGYTF
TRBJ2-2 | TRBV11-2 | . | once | TGTGCCAGCAGCCCCAGACAGGTCTTTGGGTCCGGGGAGCTGTTTTTT | CASSPRQVFGSGELFF
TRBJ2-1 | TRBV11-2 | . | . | TGTGCCAGCAGCAACCGGGATAGAGAGAATGAGCAGTTCTTC | CASSNRDRENEQFF
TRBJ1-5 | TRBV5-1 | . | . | TGCGCCAGCAGCCCCCTGGGGAGATCGACTCAGCCCCAGCATTTT | CASSPLGRSTQPQHF
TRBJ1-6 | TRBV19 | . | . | TGTGCCAGTAGTCCCGAGGCTTCCTATAATTCACCCCTCCACTTT | CASSPEASYNSPLHF
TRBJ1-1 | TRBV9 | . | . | TGTGCCAGCAGCGTTGATGGATACAACACTGAAGCTTTCTTT | CASSVDGYNTEAFF
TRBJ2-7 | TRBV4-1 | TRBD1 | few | TGCGCCAGCAGCCAAGAGTCGACAGGGGGGTACGAGCAGTACTTC | CASSQESTGGYEQYF
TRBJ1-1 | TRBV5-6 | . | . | TGTGCCAGCAGCTTGGGGGCGGCGGGCAACACTGAAGCTTTCTTT | CASSLGAAGNTEAFF
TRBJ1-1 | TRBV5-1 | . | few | TGCGCCAGCAGCCCTCTCATGAACACTGAAGCTTTCTTT | CASSPLMNTEAFF
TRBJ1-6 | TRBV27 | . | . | TGTGCCAGCAGTTTAAGGGGCAGAGAAAATTCACCCCTCCACTTT | CASSLRGRENSPLHF
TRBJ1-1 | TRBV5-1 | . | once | TGCGCCAGCAGCCAAGGGAGCCAGGGACTTAAGACTGAAGCTTTCTTT | CASSQGSQGLKTEAFF
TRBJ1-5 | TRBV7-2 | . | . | TGTGCCAGCAGCCCAGGACAGACTCTTGGGGAGTCCCAGCATTTT | CASSPGQTLGESQHF